This T cell receptor beta chain comes out of a study of T cell responses to AZD1222 COVID-19 vaccine. The protocol was immunoSEQ multiplex PCR, while the TCRdb copy is restricted to in-frame clones and leaves out a portion. This sample yields 200,000 to 250,000 clones, of which roughly 91% are seen a single time; over 0.95% belongs to the top ten. As concerns this clone: Antigen specificity is unknown.

Study results and caveats: Targeting of unmutated variant regions was reportedly seen in nearly half of spike-specific TCRs. Only a handful of AZD1222 recipients, roughly 6 in all, had baseline seropositivity. Mostly white British, mostly female donors; authors suggested clonal diversity may be underestimated.

Germline V CDR1 and CDR2: SGHDT, YYEEEE. The CDR3 length is 15 residues. Trimming took 0 bases from V and 2 from J; bases not matched to a gene: 4. This sample comprised peripheral blood, obtained on day 0 of MenACWY control vaccination. The chain links TRBV5-6 to TRBJ2-5; TRBD1 agrees at 7 bases. The TCR was taken from an adult in good health. The CDR3 spells CASSLVGGTQETQYF. The CDR3, as DNA: TGTGCCAGCAGCTTGGTAGGGGGCACGCAAGAGACCCAGTACTTC.